This T cell receptor beta chain originates from a study of blood T cell repertoires in COVID-19. The CDR3 loop spans 13 amino acids. V was trimmed by 9 bases and J by 1 base, leaving 13 bases between them. Germline CDR1 is MDHEN and CDR2 is SYDVKM. Original handling: Amplification of reference gene primers was used by the study to estimate nucleated cell counts. Sequencing was performed with immunoSEQ multiplex PCR; in TCRdb, only in-frame clones are kept and a portion is missing. That table gives V, J and clone size, and the DNA gave D and trimming. Altogether approximately 72,000 clones are present, 70% to 90% being singletons, with the ten largest covering over 25%.

Sample: peripheral blood. This receptor was identified in a man aged 45-60 years with acute or convalescent COVID-19. This rearrangement joins TRBV28 to TRBJ2-7; TRBD2 is a possible D gene (7 bases). The CDR3 region has the DNA TGTGCCAGTGGAGGGGGGGGATCCTACGAGCAGTACTTC. Protein: CASGGGGSYEQYF.